This T cell receptor beta chain emerged from a study of post-analysis software for immune sequencing data. For the study at large: Disease courses included relapsing-remitting, secondary progressive and progressive-relapsing multiple sclerosis. The study's findings and limits: Higher frequency in patients than in controls was seen for about five TRBV segments, with TRBV5-6, TRBV5-1 and TRBV20-1 among them. With F measure, samples from one preparation batch clustered together strongly. Compared against controls, patients with multiple sclerosis displayed significantly lower normalized Chao1 diversity.

As regards this clonotype: The antigen remains unidentified.

The CDR3 spans 13 residues. V gave up 8 bases and J gave up 11 bases, with 21 bases separating them. Germline loops: CDR1 MNHNS, CDR2 SASEGT. TCR beta cDNA libraries included unique molecular identifiers. One entry per CDR3 protein, called by TCRdb with MiXCR from the PCR reads. The sample has fewer than 700,000 distinct CDR3 sequences, roughly 45% seen once. The J gene is TRBJ2-5, the V gene TRBV6-1; possibly TRBD1 for D (7 bases). Sequencing used blood. This receptor was taken from a girl aged 10-17 years with multiple sclerosis. The CDR3 is CASGQESDREQYF. In nucleotides, the CDR3 is TGTGCCAGCGGACAGGAATCCGATCGGGAGCAGTACTTC.